This T cell receptor beta chain was profiled in a study of blood T cell repertoires in COVID-19 (dated by TCRdb to the early 2020s). Looking at the study overall: Samples covering the acute and convalescent phases of COVID-19 were provided by collaborators in the United States, Italy and Spain. The sample metadata nearly always contained a de-identified subject ID, COVID-19 status, age in years and sex. The samples were drawn from the first 160 participants of the ongoing ImmuneRACE study and from 950 to 1,500 subjects provided by 6 global collaborators. The prospective study material was composed of cDNA or gDNA derived from T cells, B-cell-depleted T cells, or PBMCs. The repertoires were made available in a free public database intended to serve as a resource for research on the immune response to SARS-CoV-2. Where available, HLA class I and class II types were taken from metadata supplied by the sample provider and were not determined by assay-based typing. The dataset comprised deeply sampled blood TCRbeta repertoires from subjects exposed to, actively infected with, or recovered from COVID-19. General findings and caveats noted by the study authors: How much clinical and demographic metadata was included differed by source and by participant, and the metadata was provided uncurated.

TCRbeta CDR3 regions were amplified from genomic DNA by means of the immunoSEQ Assay, a bias-controlled multiplex PCR. Under the source paper's analysis protocol: The number of nucleated cells in each sample was estimated from the amplification of reference gene primers within the assay. To quantify the absolute abundance of each unique TCRbeta CDR3 rearrangement, sequence reads were collapsed and filtered. For each sample, productive Simpson clonality was calculated as the square root of Simpson's diversity index across productive rearrangements. Imported from immuneACCESS, the table was reduced by TCRdb to in-frame sequences with V and J called. These copies leave out some clones; in studies compared against another copy, an unresolved V gene accounts for under half, and the cause of the remainder is not known. V, J and clone size are taken as reported in that table, and D and trimming were inferred from the DNA itself. This sample has some 300,000 clones in its table, and about 89% of those were observed once. The top ten clonotypes cover roughly a tenth of the sample.

Participants in the prospective study were enrolled through a virtual design, were aged roughly 18 to 100 years, and lived in about 25 United States geographic areas. To assign participants to cohorts, the prospective study relied on clinical history that participants themselves reported in a screening survey and a study questionnaire. For ImmuneRACE Cohort 3, a participant was defined as recovered based on two consecutive negative NP/OP PCR tests, clearance by a healthcare professional, or resolution of symptoms. In the prospective study, whole blood, serum and a nasopharyngeal or oropharyngeal swab were collected from each participant by mobile phlebotomists. Participants in the prospective study had the option to provide additional blood draws and questionnaires over an approximately 2-month period. Prospective study blood samples were shipped either frozen or at room temperature before DNA extraction.

Concerning this clone itself: The clone's antigen remains unknown. No base-level quality is on record; no much larger clone is a single base apart.

Sequences MGHDK (CDR1) and SYGVNS (CDR2) are obtained from the germline V gene. The junction shows trimming of 4 bases on V and 5 bases on J, plus 3 bases between the germline ends. The CDR3 holds 11 amino acids from the cysteine to the phenylalanine. Of the read, only the CDR3 DNA is kept; its 33 bases are in frame from base 1. Recombination linked TRBV25-1 to TRBJ2-1; the D gene lacks a confident call. The sequence was obtained from a middle-aged woman who had recovered from COVID-19. The sample taken for sequencing was PBMCs or T cells enriched from blood (not recorded which). The CDR3 is CASSGDNEQFF. The bases are TGTGCCAGCAGTGGCGACAATGAGCAGTTCTTC.